Listed here are 30 T cell receptor beta chains from one sample, sequenced in a study of T cell changes during pregnancy in multiple sclerosis. Libraries were prepared by immunoSEQ multiplex PCR; TCRdb keeps only in-frame clonotypes and omits some of them. The repertoire holds tens of thousands of clones, with approximately 90% as singletons. The material sequenced was peripheral blood, taken before pregnancy. These receptors were collected from a female donor with multiple sclerosis, enrolled in a pregnancy study.

This chain connects TRBV6-5 to TRBJ1-2; D possibly corresponds to TRBD1 (5 bases). V was shortened by 6 bases and J by 3 bases, with 17 bases between the two germline ends. CDR1 is MNHEY, CDR2 SVGAGI, per germline. This CDR3 contains 15 residues. CDR3 nucleotides: TGTGCCAGCAGGAGGCCGGGGGTGGGGGACTATGGCTACACCTTC. Its protein is CASRRPGVGDYGYTF.

This clone has only a few counts. This sequence joins TRBV11-2 and TRBJ2-1; the match to TRBD2 covers 9 bases. The junction had 5 bases not matched to a gene; V was cut back by 1 base and J by 7 bases. Germline CDR1 and CDR2: SGHAT and FQNNGV. The CDR3 totals 15 residues. The CDR3: CASSLGAGGINEQFF. The CDR3 DNA reads as TGTGCCAGCAGCTTAGGAGCGGGAGGTATTAATGAGCAGTTCTTC.

This chain connects TRBV7-6 to TRBJ2-3; possible D gene TRBD1, 6 bases. Trimming stripped 5 bases from V and 5 bases from J, with 20 bases between. The CDR3 covers 16 residues. Germline V lookup: CDR1 SGHVS, CDR2 FNYEAQ. The CDR3: CASSPREGEDGDTQYF. The CDR3 DNA is TGTGCCAGCAGCCCCCGTGAGGGGGAAGACGGAGATACGCAGTATTTT. Full variable domain (outside the CDR3, taken from reference TRBV7-6 and TRBJ2-3): GAGVSQSPRYKVTKRGQDVALRCDPISGHVSLYWYRQALGQGPEFLTYFNYEAQQDKSGLPNDRFSAERPEGSISTLTIQRTEQRDSAMYRCASSPREGEDGDTQYFGPGTRLTVL.

The chain combines TRBV15 with TRBJ1-2; a weak D match, TRBD1 (6 bases). This CDR3 has 13 residues. Germline V gene data show CDR1 as LNHNV and CDR2 as YYDKDF (reference sequence). V gave up 5 bases and J gave up 8 bases, with 15 bases separating them. The CDR3 spells CATSPRGGDGYTF. The CDR3 nucleotides read TGTGCCACCAGCCCCCGAGGGGGTGACGGCTACACCTTC.

This rearrangement joins TRBV29-1 to TRBJ1-1; the match to TRBD1 covers 9 bases. The germline gives CDR1 SQVTM, CDR2 ANQGSEA. J gave up 7 bases and V 8 bases, and 11 bases lay outside the gene matches. The CDR3 spans 13 residues. This chain's CDR3 is CSTLVMGQGEAFF. The CDR3 coding sequence is TGCAGCACTTTAGTCATGGGACAGGGTGAAGCTTTCTTT. Full variable domain (rest looked up from reference TRBV29-1 and TRBJ1-1): SAVISQKPSRDICQRGTSLTIQCQVDSQVTMMFWYRQQPGQSLTLIATANQGSEATYESGFVIDKFPISRPNLTFSTLTVSNMSPEDSSIYLCSTLVMGQGEAFFGQGTRLTVV.

The chain recombines TRBV2 with TRBJ2-7, with 8 nucleotides matching TRBD1. This CDR3 has 14 amino acids. Germline lookup yields CDR1 SNHLY and CDR2 FYNNEI. J lost 6 bases, V lost 6 bases, and 10 bases had no gene match. The CDR3 reads CASRTPRQGIEQYF. The DNA for the CDR3 is TGTGCCAGCAGGACTCCGAGACAGGGGATCGAGCAGTACTTC.

The chain joins TRBV5-5 to TRBJ1-3; 9 bases fit TRBD1. The CDR3 has 19 residues. Trimming removed 4 bases from V and 0 bases from J; junction bases left unmatched: 14. Germline V gene sequence: CDR1 SGHKS, CDR2 YYEKEE (reference sequence). This chain's CDR3 is CASSTSPGTGNLSGNTIYF. In DNA form, the CDR3 reads TGTGCCAGCAGCACCAGTCCCGGGACAGGGAACCTCTCTGGAAACACCATATATTTT.

This chain connects TRBV29-1 to TRBJ1-2, with D perhaps TRBD1 (6 bases). The CDR3 spans 13 residues. Germline CDR1 and CDR2: SQVTM and ANQGSEA. Deletions cut 7 bases from V and 4 bases from J, with 16 bases between. CDR3 nucleotide sequence: TGCAGCGCCGGGGGGGGGCCTCCCTATGGCTACACCTTC. Translation: CSAGGGPPYGYTF.

The V and J genes are TRBV9 and TRBJ2-3, with a weak D call TRBD2 (6 bases). The V and J ends lost 2 bases and 4 bases respectively, with 17 bases between them. The germline gives CDR1 SGDLS, CDR2 YYNGEE. The CDR3 is 16 residues long. The CDR3 here is CASSVGLGRGSDTQYF. The DNA of the CDR3 is TGTGCCAGCAGCGTCGGTCTCGGGAGAGGGTCAGATACGCAGTATTTT.

This chain joins TRBV7-2 and TRBJ1-4; TRBD1 matches at 7 bases. The CDR3 contains 15 residues. The junction had 8 bases not matched to a gene; V was cut back by 3 bases and J by 7 bases. Germline CDR1 is SGHTA and CDR2 is FQGNSA. The CDR3 sequence is CASSFNSQGGEKLFF. The DNA of the CDR3 is TGTGCCAGCAGCTTTAACTCCCAGGGGGGTGAAAAACTGTTTTTT.

The rearrangement joins TRBV7-3 to TRBJ2-2; D unresolved. CDR3 length: 13 residues. Germline lookup yields CDR1 SGHTA and CDR2 FQGTGA. Trimming pared 2 bases from V and 2 bases from J, leaving 3 bases between. The DNA of the CDR3 is TGTGCCAGCAGCTTATCAAACACCGGGGAGCTGTTTTTT. Translation: CASSLSNTGELFF.

V and J are TRBV5-1 and TRBJ2-4; perhaps TRBD2 as D (5 bases). The V gene's germline CDR1 is SGHRS and CDR2 YFSETQ. The CDR3 sequence is 15 residues long. Trimming stripped 2 bases from V and 1 base from J, with 10 bases between. CDR3 sequence: CASSLPGGAKNIQYF. The CDR3 coding sequence is TGCGCCAGCAGCTTACCCGGCGGGGCCAAAAACATTCAGTACTTC.

CDR3 nucleotides: TGTGCCAGCAGCTCCGAAGGGACTAGCGGGAGGACACAATCGAATGAGCAGTTCTTC. This translates into CASSSEGTSGRTQSNEQFF. This sequence joins TRBV7-9 and TRBJ2-1; 15 bases map to TRBD2. The CDR3 totals 19 residues. CDR1 SEHNR and CDR2 FQNEAQ come from the germline V gene (reference sequence). V trimming: 4 bases; J trimming: 7 bases; junction bases outside the gene matches: 14.

This chain connects TRBV19 to TRBJ2-3, with TRBD2 as a possible D gene (5 bases). Germline CDR1 reads LNHDA; CDR2 reads SQIVND (reference sequence). CDR3 length: 14 residues. V shed 7 bases and J shed 3 bases, with 14 bases lying between them. CDR3 in amino acids: CASTSMSGTDTQYF. As DNA, the CDR3 is TGTGCCAGTACTTCAATGTCGGGGACAGATACGCAGTATTTT.

The chain joins TRBV2 to TRBJ2-7, with 8 bases lining up with TRBD1. Germline values: CDR1 SNHLY, CDR2 FYNNEI. The V gene end was trimmed by 4 bases and the J gene end by 7 bases; junction bases not matched to a gene: 9. This CDR3 is 14 amino acids long. DNA of the CDR3: TGTGCCAGCAGTGGGACAGGGTCCTTTGGGGAGCAGTACTTC. As protein: CASSGTGSFGEQYF.

V and J are TRBV15 and TRBJ2-1; D is possibly TRBD2 (6 bases). Deletions cut 1 base from V and 0 bases from J, with 7 bases between. Germline V gene sequence: CDR1 LNHNV, CDR2 YYDKDF (reference sequence). This CDR3 has 15 residues. In DNA, the CDR3 is TGTGCCACCAGCAGAGGGACTACCTCCTACAATGAGCAGTTCTTC. This codes for CATSRGTTSYNEQFF.

V gene TRBV7-9 combines with J gene TRBJ1-4; 8 bases line up with TRBD1. V was pared by 4 bases and J by 1 base, with 11 bases of the junction left unmatched. The germline V gene encodes CDR1 SEHNR and CDR2 FQNEAQ (reference sequence). The CDR3 length is 18 residues. In nucleotides, the CDR3 is TGTGCCAGCAGCTCGCAGGACAGGGAGGGGAGAACTAATGAAAAACTGTTTTTT. It encodes CASSSQDREGRTNEKLFF.

Here the CDR3 reads CASSDLKGAISGNTIYF. CDR3 DNA sequence: TGTGCCAGCAGTGACCTAAAGGGGGCGATCTCTGGAAACACCATATATTTT. This rearrangement joins TRBV2 to TRBJ1-3, with 7 bases aligning to TRBD1. V lost 3 bases, J lost 0 bases, and 8 bases stayed unmatched. The length of the CDR3 is 17 residues. In germline, CDR1 is SNHLY, CDR2 FYNNEI.

The chain carries TRBV7-2 and TRBJ2-5, with a weak D call TRBD1 (7 bases). Trimming removed 6 bases at V and 7 bases at J, with 21 bases between. The CDR3 is 15 amino acids. The germline V gene encodes CDR1 SGHTA and CDR2 FQGNSA. The CDR3 sequence: CASSYLGRQGGTQYF. CDR3 nucleotides: TGTGCCAGCAGTTATTTGGGGAGACAGGGAGGGACCCAGTACTTC.

The chain is built from TRBV27 and TRBJ2-2; D gene unclear. V gave up 2 bases and J gave up 6 bases, with 13 bases separating them. The CDR3 covers 15 residues. Germline V gives CDR1 MNHEY, CDR2 SMNVEV (reference sequence). CDR3: CASSLGAFGSGELFF. The CDR3 DNA reads as TGTGCCAGCAGTTTAGGAGCATTTGGTTCCGGGGAGCTGTTTTTT.

This chain joins TRBV18 and TRBJ1-6; possible D gene TRBD1, 5 bases. Per the germline V gene, CDR1 is KGHSH and CDR2 is LQKENI. V lost 3 bases and J lost 4, with 10 bases in between. CDR3 size: 15 residues. CDR3 DNA sequence: TGTGCCAGCTCACCCAAAGACAGTTATAATTCACCCCTCCACTTT. Translating gives CASSPKDSYNSPLHF.

The gene calls are TRBV7-6 and TRBJ1-1; D gene ambiguous. V was clipped by 4 bases and J by 1 base, with 16 bases between them. Germline CDR1 reads SGHVS; CDR2 reads FNYEAQ. CDR3 size: 16 residues. The CDR3 sequence: CASSSGKRKRNTEAFF. The CDR3 nucleotides read TGTGCCAGCAGCTCTGGTAAAAGGAAGCGGAACACTGAAGCTTTCTTT.

The V and J genes are TRBV4-3 and TRBJ2-1; 9 positions agree with TRBD2. CDR1 LGHNA and CDR2 YSLEER come from the germline V gene. The J segment lost 11 bases and the V segment lost 0 bases, leaving 14 bases of the junction unmatched. This CDR3 has 17 amino acids. DNA for the CDR3: TGCGCCAGCAGCCAAGATCCGGCTAGCGGGGTCCTCTCTCAGCAGTTCTTC. Protein: CASSQDPASGVLSQQFF.

This chain joins TRBV9 and TRBJ2-1; no clear D. V lost 0 bases to trimming and J lost 0 bases, with 10 bases between them. Germline CDR1 and CDR2: SGDLS and YYNGEE. This CDR3 is built from 16 residues. The CDR3 DNA reads as TGTGCCAGCAGCGTAGGAGCGCTTAGCTCCTACAATGAGCAGTTCTTC. It yields the protein CASSVGALSSYNEQFF.

The chain carries TRBV2 and TRBJ2-3; 11 bases agree with TRBD2. Per germline, CDR1 SNHLY and CDR2 FYNNEI. The V gene end was trimmed by 5 bases and the J gene end by 7 bases; junction bases not matched to a gene: 8. The CDR3 is 15 residues long. The CDR3 here is CASSSFSGRAYTQYF. The CDR3 DNA is TGTGCCAGCAGTAGTTTTAGCGGGAGGGCGTATACGCAGTATTTT. Combining the CDR3 with reference TRBV2 and TRBJ2-3 gives the whole variable domain EPEVTQTPSHQVTQMGQEVILRCVPISNHLYFYWYRQILGQKVEFLVSFYNNEISEKSEIFDDQFSVERPDGSNFTLKIRSTKLEDSAMYFCASSSFSGRAYTQYFGPGTRLTVL.

The chain couples TRBV27 to TRBJ2-3; a possible D gene is TRBD1 (7 bases). Germline V gene lookup returns CDR1 MNHEY and CDR2 SMNVEV (reference sequence). The V end was cut by 6 bases, the J end by 4 bases, with 17 bases between. This CDR3 region has 15 residues. The CDR3 DNA follows: TGTGCCAGCAGCCCAGGGGGGCCTTGGGCAGATACGCAGTATTTT. Its translation: CASSPGGPWADTQYF.

This clone was detected only once. The gene calls are TRBV2 and TRBJ2-1; 9 bases are a match to TRBD1. The germline V gene has CDR1 SNHLY and CDR2 FYNNEI. The CDR3 is made up of 17 amino acids. Germline trimming cut 5 bases from V and 6 bases from J; bases unmatched to any gene: 14. The CDR3 coding sequence is TGTGCCAGCAGTAGGGACAGGGAGGGAAGCAGTATCAATGAGCAGTTCTTC. It codes for CASSRDREGSSINEQFF.

This chain connects TRBV4-2 to TRBJ1-5; 7 bases are shared with TRBD1. Per germline, CDR1 LGHNA and CDR2 YNFKEQ. J lost 5 bases, V lost 8 bases, and 9 bases had no gene match. This CDR3 spans 14 amino acids. CDR3 loop: CASGQGGNDQPQHF. As DNA, the CDR3 is TGTGCCAGCGGGCAGGGGGGCAACGATCAGCCCCAGCATTTT.

The V gene is TRBV5-4, the J gene TRBJ2-1; TRBD2 agrees at 9 bases. The CDR3 runs 15 residues. The V gene end was trimmed by 3 bases and the J gene end by 7 bases; junction bases not matched to a gene: 8. CDR1 is SGHNT and CDR2 is YYREEE in the germline V gene (reference sequence). The CDR3 DNA reads as TGTGCCAGCAGCTGGCGGGGGGGAGGTCGGAATGAGCAGTTCTTC. Translated, it gives CASSWRGGGRNEQFF.

The chain employs TRBV5-1 and TRBJ2-3; TRBD2 aligns across 15 bases. Losses at the gene ends were 4 bases for V and 0 bases for J; bases not matched to a gene: 6. The CDR3 is 18 amino acids. Germline assignment: CDR1 SGHRS and CDR2 YFSETQ. The CDR3 loop reads CASSPGLAGGPSTDTQYF. CDR3 DNA sequence: TGCGCCAGCAGCCCGGGACTAGCGGGGGGCCCTAGCACAGATACGCAGTATTTT.